A selection of T cell receptor beta chains follows, all from one sample in a study of OX40 agonist ivuxolimab in advanced cancers. Only in-frame clones appear in the TCRdb table, and some are missing; sequencing was by immunoSEQ multiplex PCR. The profile shows about 66,000 clones, roughly nine tenths of them singletons. The sequencing used CD4+ or CD8+ T cells sorted from blood, collected in a trial of the OX40 agonist ivuxolimab. The receptor source for this set is an adult with an advanced solid tumor such as melanoma, head and neck, liver or kidney cancer. CDR3s include the opening cysteine and the closing phenylalanine or tryptophan. Fields, in order: CDR3 protein, CDR3 DNA, V gene, clone size, D gene, J gene. A D gene is named only where the DNA matches it firmly. Rows may omit the clone size; those that give it use once, few, many or a size class.

CDR3aa: CASSTIASYTDTQYF
CDR3nt: TGTGCCAGCAGCACGATAGCATCCTACACAGATACGCAGTATTTT
v_gene: TRBV7-9
abundance: -
d_gene: -
j_gene: TRBJ2-3

CDR3aa: CASSLWGGRSGGYTF
CDR3nt: TGTGCCAGCAGTTTATGGGGTGGCAGGTCGGGTGGCTACACCTTC
v_gene: TRBV27
abundance: -
d_gene: -
j_gene: TRBJ1-2

CDR3aa: CASSTHRDRGRDTEAFF
CDR3nt: TGTGCCAGTAGTACACACCGGGACAGGGGGCGCGACACTGAAGCTTTCTTT
v_gene: TRBV19
abundance: -
d_gene: TRBD1
j_gene: TRBJ1-1

CDR3aa: CASSSNPGGDTEAFF
CDR3nt: TGTGCCAGCAGTTCAAATCCAGGGGGCGACACTGAAGCTTTCTTT
v_gene: TRBV28
abundance: -
d_gene: TRBD1
j_gene: TRBJ1-1

CDR3aa: CASSSTSGTYEQYF
CDR3nt: TGCGCCAGCAGCTCGACTAGCGGGACGTACGAGCAGTACTTC
v_gene: TRBV5-1
abundance: -
d_gene: TRBD2
j_gene: TRBJ2-7

CDR3aa: CAWSSQGREKLFF
CDR3nt: TGTGCCTGGAGTTCCCAGGGTCGAGAAAAACTGTTTTTT
v_gene: TRBV30
abundance: -
d_gene: -
j_gene: TRBJ1-4

CDR3aa: CASSGGTVYNSPLHF
CDR3nt: TGTGCCAGCAGCGGAGGGACAGTGTATAATTCACCCCTCCACTTT
v_gene: TRBV5-4
abundance: few
d_gene: TRBD1
j_gene: TRBJ1-6

CDR3aa: CASSYNYNEQFF
CDR3nt: TGTGCCAGCAGCTACAACTACAATGAGCAGTTCTTC
v_gene: TRBV7-2
abundance: -
d_gene: -
j_gene: TRBJ2-1

CDR3aa: CASSLGTRWTEAFF
CDR3nt: TGTGCCAGCAGCTTGGGAACGCGCTGGACTGAAGCTTTCTTT
v_gene: TRBV5-8
abundance: -
d_gene: -
j_gene: TRBJ1-1

CDR3aa: CASSRDSGSYEQYF
CDR3nt: TGTGCCAGCAGCAGAGATAGCGGTTCCTACGAGCAGTACTTC
v_gene: TRBV5-4
abundance: -
d_gene: -
j_gene: TRBJ2-7

CDR3aa: CASSLVPSSNEKLFF
CDR3nt: TGTGCCAGCAGCTTAGTTCCCAGTTCTAATGAAAAACTGTTTTTT
v_gene: TRBV7-9
abundance: -
d_gene: -
j_gene: TRBJ1-4

CDR3aa: CASSPAGYNSPLHF
CDR3nt: TGTGCCAGCAGCCCCGCAGGGTATAATTCACCCCTCCACTTT
v_gene: TRBV6-5
abundance: -
d_gene: -
j_gene: TRBJ1-6

CDR3aa: CASRSGGRGGTEAFF
CDR3nt: TGTGCCAGCAGATCAGGGGGCAGGGGAGGAACTGAAGCTTTCTTT
v_gene: TRBV28
abundance: -
d_gene: TRBD1
j_gene: TRBJ1-1

CDR3aa: CASSTGTGLDEQFF
CDR3nt: TGTGCCAGCAGCACCGGGACAGGGCTCGATGAGCAGTTCTTC
v_gene: TRBV7-9
abundance: -
d_gene: TRBD1
j_gene: TRBJ2-1

CDR3aa: CATAGQLDQPQHF
CDR3nt: TGTGCCACCGCGGGACAGCTCGATCAGCCCCAGCATTTT
v_gene: TRBV15
abundance: -
d_gene: TRBD1
j_gene: TRBJ1-5

CDR3aa: CASAGKIKYNEQFF
CDR3nt: TGCGCCAGCGCGGGGAAAATAAAATACAATGAGCAGTTCTTC
v_gene: TRBV5-1
abundance: -
d_gene: -
j_gene: TRBJ2-1

CDR3aa: CASSHGRTDQPQHF
CDR3nt: TGTGCCAGCAGTCATGGGAGGACCGATCAGCCCCAGCATTTT
v_gene: TRBV28
abundance: -
d_gene: -
j_gene: TRBJ1-5

CDR3aa: CASSRTSGDYNEQFF
CDR3nt: TGTGCCAGCAGCCGGACTAGCGGGGACTACAATGAGCAGTTCTTC
v_gene: TRBV7-2
abundance: -
d_gene: TRBD2
j_gene: TRBJ2-1

CDR3aa: CASSASGGSGNTIYF
CDR3nt: TGCGCCAGCAGTGCCTCCGGGGGCTCTGGAAACACCATATATTTT
v_gene: TRBV10-1
abundance: -
d_gene: -
j_gene: TRBJ1-3

CDR3aa: CSVEEGRTEAFF
CDR3nt: TGCAGCGTTGAGGAGGGACGCACTGAAGCTTTCTTT
v_gene: TRBV29-1
abundance: -
d_gene: -
j_gene: TRBJ1-1

CDR3aa: CASSLDAGGPYNEQFF
CDR3nt: TGCGCCAGCAGCTTGGACGCGGGGGGGCCCTACAATGAGCAGTTCTTC
v_gene: TRBV5-1
abundance: -
d_gene: TRBD2
j_gene: TRBJ2-1

CDR3aa: CASSFPGGNYGYTF
CDR3nt: TGTGCCAGCAGCTTCCCCGGGGGTAACTATGGCTACACCTTC
v_gene: TRBV7-8
abundance: -
d_gene: -
j_gene: TRBJ1-2

CDR3aa: CASSPQGAVGYTF
CDR3nt: TGTGCCAGCAGCCCCCAGGGGGCTGTAGGCTACACCTTC
v_gene: TRBV7-2
abundance: -
d_gene: TRBD1
j_gene: TRBJ1-2

CDR3aa: CASSIARVNTEAFF
CDR3nt: TGTGCCAGTAGTATCGCGCGCGTGAACACTGAAGCTTTCTTT
v_gene: TRBV19
abundance: -
d_gene: -
j_gene: TRBJ1-1

CDR3aa: CASKADNQPQHF
CDR3nt: TGTGCCAGTAAGGCAGACAATCAGCCCCAGCATTTT
v_gene: TRBV19
abundance: few
d_gene: -
j_gene: TRBJ1-5